This TCR beta chain was documented in a study of blood T cell repertoires in COVID-19. Study background: Spain, Italy and the United States supplied samples that represented acute and convalescent COVID-19. T cells, B-cell-depleted T cells, or PBMCs provided the cDNA or gDNA that served as material.

As originally analysed: From reference gene primer amplification, estimates of nucleated cell counts were derived. The protocol was immunoSEQ multiplex PCR, while the TCRdb copy is restricted to in-frame clones and leaves out a portion. V, J and clone size are those of that table, while D and trimming were read from the DNA. The data hold about 88,000 clones, with roughly 84% observed a single time. This clone was counted a single time. J gave up 1 base and V 1 base, and 6 bases lay outside the gene matches. CDR1 is SGHTA and CDR2 is FQGTGA in the germline V gene. This CDR3 comprises 17 residues. The chain joins TRBV7-3 to TRBJ2-1, with 8 positions matching TRBD2. Sequenced: peripheral blood. The source of this sequence is a woman older than 75 with acute or convalescent COVID-19. CDR3 loop: CASSLRSERESYNEQFF. CDR3 coding DNA: TGTGCCAGCAGCTTAAGGAGCGAGCGGGAGTCCTACAATGAGCAGTTCTTC.